The rows below give T cell receptor beta chains drawn from one sample of a study of immune evolution from preneoplasia to lung adenocarcinoma. Clones were sequenced by immunoSEQ multiplex PCR, and TCRdb holds only the in-frame ones, with some missing. Among just over 6,500 clones, roughly 85% were seen once, and the ten largest hold more than 4%. The sequenced material came from FFPE invasive lung adenocarcinoma tissue. The source is a person between 50 and 69 years old with lung adenocarcinoma. CDR3s include the opening cysteine and the closing phenylalanine or tryptophan. D genes are given only for firm matches. For some rows the clone size is stated as once, few or many, or as a class when expanded; others skip it.

NA	TRBV30	NA	TRBJ1-2	TGTGCCTGGAGTTGGCGTCAAATCACATATGTAGGCTACACCTTC	CAWSWRQITYVGYTF
NA	TRBV11-3	NA	TRBJ1-2	TGTGCCAGCAGCCTCCGGGTCCCAACTAACTATGGCTACACCTTC	CASSLRVPTNYGYTF
few	TRBV15	TRBD1	TRBJ2-5	TGTGCCACCAGCATTCTGGACAGGGGAAAGTGGGAGACCCAGTACTTC	CATSILDRGKWETQYF
few	TRBV5-1	NA	TRBJ1-3	TGCGCCAGCAGCTTTTCCGGGGACTCTGGAAACACCATATATTTT	CASSFSGDSGNTIYF
NA	TRBV30	TRBD1	TRBJ2-2	TGTGCCTGCCGAGACAGGGACGCGAACACCGGGGAGCTGTTTTTT	CACRDRDANTGELFF
NA	TRBV6-5	NA	TRBJ2-7	TGTGCCAGCAGTTACTCCGGGACCGCTGACTACGAGCAGTACTTC	CASSYSGTADYEQYF
NA	TRBV5-1	NA	TRBJ1-4	TGCGCCAGCAGCCTAACTTCGGGCGGGGGTAATGAAAAACTGTTTTTT	CASSLTSGGGNEKLFF
NA	TRBV18	TRBD1	TRBJ2-2	TGTGCCAGCTCGCGCATACAGGGGCCGAACACCGGGGAGCTGTTTTTT	CASSRIQGPNTGELFF
NA	TRBV28	NA	TRBJ1-2	TGTGCCAGCAGTTTACAGTCAGGGGATGGCTACACCTTC	CASSLQSGDGYTF
NA	TRBV7-9	NA	TRBJ2-3	TGTGCCAGCAGCTGGTGGGGGGAGGCGCAGGATACGCAGTATTTT	CASSWWGEAQDTQYF
NA	TRBV7-2	TRBD1	TRBJ2-7	TGTGCCAGCAGCTCTGGGACAGGGGGCGTATTGTGGTACGAGCAGTACTTC	CASSSGTGGVLWYEQYF
NA	TRBV7-3	TRBD1	TRBJ2-1	TGTGCCAGCAGCCCCGGGACAGGGAGCAATGAGCAGTTCTTC	CASSPGTGSNEQFF
NA	TRBV30	TRBD2	TRBJ2-2	TGTGCCTGGATGGGACTAGCGGGAACCGGGGAGCTGTTTTTT	CAWMGLAGTGELFF
NA	TRBV5-1	NA	TRBJ1-2	TGCGCCAGCAGCATAGGAAGCTCTGGCTACACCTTC	CASSIGSSGYTF
NA	TRBV30	TRBD1	TRBJ1-1	TGTGCCTGGAGATTCACAGGGGGCTGGACTGAAGCTTTCTTT	CAWRFTGGWTEAFF
NA	TRBV5-6	NA	TRBJ1-5	TGTGCCAGCAGCTTGTACGTCGGGTCGGGACAGCCCCAGCATTTT	CASSLYVGSGQPQHF
NA	TRBV5-4	NA	TRBJ2-5	TGTGCCAGCAGCTTGTGGGGGGAACAAGAGACCCAGTACTTC	CASSLWGEQETQYF
NA	TRBV4-2	TRBD1	TRBJ2-5	TGTGCCAGCAGCCAAGACAGGGGGAATAGGGAGACCCAGTACTTC	CASSQDRGNRETQYF
NA	TRBV18	NA	TRBJ1-1	TGTGCCAGCTCACCGAACAGCCAGGGGACTGAAGCTTTCTTT	CASSPNSQGTEAFF
NA	TRBV2	NA	TRBJ2-5	TGTGCCAGCTCAGCTAGCTGGGGAGAGACCCAGTACTTC	CASSASWGETQYF
NA	TRBV2	NA	TRBJ2-5	TGTGCCAGCAGTGACCAGGGCTGGGAGACCCAGTACTTC	CASSDQGWETQYF
NA	TRBV30	NA	TRBJ1-1	TGTGCCCTAACGGGCGGGAGCATTCAGTCGGCCGAAGCTTTCTTT	CALTGGSIQSAEAFF
NA	TRBV5-5	NA	TRBJ2-5	TGTGCCAGCAGCGCCCGGGTCGCCAGGGAGACCCAGTACTTC	CASSARVARETQYF
NA	TRBV7-6	TRBD1	TRBJ2-1	TGTGCCAGCAGCTTAGCGGGGACAGCCACCTACAATGAGCAGTTCTTC	CASSLAGTATYNEQFF
NA	TRBV6-6	NA	TRBJ1-5	TGTGCCAGCAGTTCCGGTAATCAGCCCCAGCATTTT	CASSSGNQPQHF
NA	TRBV18	NA	TRBJ2-3	TGTGCCAGCTCAGCAGAGCCGGTACGGCCTGATACGCAGTATTTT	CASSAEPVRPDTQYF
NA	TRBV7-3	NA	TRBJ2-7	TGTGCCAGCAGCTTAGGGCCAGGGCTCCCCTACGAGCAGTACTTC	CASSLGPGLPYEQYF
NA	TRBV7-8	TRBD1	TRBJ1-1	TGTGCCAGCAGCTTAAGCAGGACAGGGCTCCCTGAAGCTTTCTTT	CASSLSRTGLPEAFF
NA	TRBV18	TRBD2	TRBJ2-1	TGTGCCAGCTCATTAACTATAGCGGGAGGGCCCTACAATGAGCAGTTCTTC	CASSLTIAGGPYNEQFF
few	TRBV6-6	TRBD1	TRBJ1-1	TGTGCCAGCAGCCCGGGGCAGACAGGGGCCCGCACTGAAGCTTTCTTT	CASSPGQTGARTEAFF
NA	TRBV2	TRBD2	TRBJ2-1	TGTGCCAGCAGGGAGACTAGCGGGAGAAGAAATGAGCAGTTCTTC	CASRETSGRRNEQFF
once	TRBV27	TRBD2	TRBJ2-5	TGTGCCAGCAGGAAGACTAGCGGGAGGGCCCGGGGGGAGACCCAGTACTTC	CASRKTSGRARGETQYF
NA	TRBV2	TRBD2	TRBJ2-1	TGTGCCAGCAGTAGTAGCGGGGAACAGTTCTTC	CASSSSGEQFF
once	TRBV6-1	NA	TRBJ1-5	TGTGCCAGCAGATTAGCGGAGCCCCAGCATTTT	CASRLAEPQHF
NA	TRBV15	TRBD2	TRBJ2-3	TGTGCCACCAGCCCGGGACTAGCGCCAGATACGCAGTATTTT	CATSPGLAPDTQYF
NA	TRBV6-4	TRBD1	TRBJ2-3	TGTGCCAGTAGTGACTCGACAGGGGAGACAGATACGCAGTATTTT	CASSDSTGETDTQYF
NA	TRBV30	NA	TRBJ2-5	TGTGCCTGGAGTCAGCCCCAAGAGACCCAGTACTTC	CAWSQPQETQYF
NA	TRBV10-3	TRBD1	TRBJ1-1	TGTGCCATCAACCCGACAGGGTCTGGGAACACTGAAGCTTTCTTT	CAINPTGSGNTEAFF
NA	TRBV29-1	NA	TRBJ1-1	TGCAGCGTTGATGTGAGGGCCACTGAAGCTTTCTTT	CSVDVRATEAFF
NA	TRBV1	NA	TRBJ2-2	TGCACCAGCAGCCCCGACAGCACCGGGGAGCTGTTTTTT	CTSSPDSTGELFF
NA	TRBV2	NA	TRBJ2-7	TGTGCCAGCAGTGAACCGATCCGTTACGAGCAGTACTTC	CASSEPIRYEQYF
NA	TRBV28	NA	TRBJ1-3	TGTGCCAGCAATCAAGACTCTGGAAACACCATATATTTT	CASNQDSGNTIYF
NA	TRBV2	NA	TRBJ1-5	TGTGCCAGCAGCAGTGGAGTAATCGAGCCCCAGCATTTT	CASSSGVIEPQHF
NA	TRBV29-1	NA	TRBJ2-2	TGCAGCGTCATGAGATCGGCCGGGGAGCTGTTTTTT	CSVMRSAGELFF
NA	TRBV5-4	TRBD1	TRBJ2-3	TGTGCCAGCAGCTTCCCCCTCGGACAGGGTAATGCAGATACGCAGTATTTT	CASSFPLGQGNADTQYF
NA	TRBV30	NA	TRBJ1-1	TGTGCCTGGAGGTGGGGCAGGGCGAATCCTGAAGCTTTCTTT	CAWRWGRANPEAFF
NA	TRBV6-1	NA	TRBJ1-5	TGTGCCAGCTCCCCCCATAGCAATCAGCCCCAGCATTTT	CASSPHSNQPQHF
NA	TRBV4-2	TRBD2	TRBJ2-1	TGTGCCAGCAATCCCGGGACCCTCGGGGGGAATGAGCAGTTCTTC	CASNPGTLGGNEQFF
NA	TRBV19	TRBD1	TRBJ2-5	TGTGCCAGTAGTTACCCCGGGACAGGGAAAGAGACCCAGTACTTC	CASSYPGTGKETQYF
NA	TRBV28	NA	TRBJ1-3	TGTGCCAGCAGAGAAGGCGACTTCTCTGGAAACACCATATATTTT	CASREGDFSGNTIYF
NA	TRBV27	TRBD2	TRBJ2-1	TGTGCCAGCAGTCCGGGAGGGTTCTACAATGAGCAGTTCTTC	CASSPGGFYNEQFF
NA	TRBV7-8	TRBD1	TRBJ2-2	TGTGCCAGCAGCAAAAGACAGGGGGCTACCGGGGAGCTGTTTTTT	CASSKRQGATGELFF
NA	TRBV5-1	TRBD2	TRBJ2-1	TGCGCCAGCAGCCCCGGGACTAGCGGGAGTGAGCAGTTCTTC	CASSPGTSGSEQFF
NA	TRBV29-1	TRBD2	TRBJ2-5	TGCAGCGTTGGACTAGCGGGAGGGGTGACCCAGTACTTC	CSVGLAGGVTQYF
NA	TRBV7-3	NA	TRBJ2-1	TGTGCCAGCAGCCTGGGGCCTAGCTCCTACAATGAGCAGTTCTTC	CASSLGPSSYNEQFF